These 18 T cell receptor beta chains came from one sample sequenced in a study of patients and donors after allogeneic stem cell transplantation. One entry per CDR3 protein, called by TCRdb with MiXCR from the RT-PCR reads. The sample shows around 170,000 distinct CDR3 sequences, more than 20% of them seen only once. Sequencing input: blood, either unsorted or a sorted T cell fraction (not recorded which). The source is a human donor who was either an allogeneic HSCT recipient or a stem cell or donor lymphocyte infusion donor (not recorded which). It is not recorded whose cells these are; they may come from a transplant donor.

The V call is TRBV25-1, the J call TRBJ2-1; TRBD1 matches at 10 bases. Unmatched junction bases numbered 11, after V lost 10 bases and J lost 5 bases. The CDR3 has 15 amino acids. Germline loops: CDR1 MGHDK, CDR2 SYGVNS. CDR3 region: CATRPGTGVHNEQFF. The CDR3 bases are TGTGCCACCCGTCCCGGGACAGGGGTCCACAATGAGCAGTTCTTC. Combining the CDR3 with reference TRBV25-1 and TRBJ2-1 gives the whole variable domain EADIYQTPRYLVIGTGKKITLECSQTMGHDKMYWYQQDPGMELHLIHYSYGVNSTEKGDLSSESTVSRIRTEHFPLTLESARPSHTSQYLCATRPGTGVHNEQFFGPGTRLTVL.

V is TRBV5-1 and J is TRBJ1-2; no clear D. Germline V CDR1 and CDR2: SGHRS, YFSETQ. Between the trimmed V and J ends, which lost 0 bases and 6 bases, there was a span of 12 bases. The CDR3 extends over 14 amino acids. CDR3 residues: CASSLAVGEDGYTF. For the CDR3, the DNA is TGCGCCAGCAGCTTGGCTGTGGGAGAGGATGGCTACACCTTC.

The table lists this clonotype with a few counts. The chain has TRBV20-1 and TRBJ2-1, with 7 bases fitting TRBD2. After removal of 6 bases from V and 4 bases from J, the junction contained 9 bases not matched to a gene. This CDR3 is built from 14 residues. The germline CDR1 and CDR2 sequences are DFQATT and SNEGSKA (reference sequence). This CDR3 reads CSASGTTLYNEQFF. As DNA, the CDR3 is TGCAGTGCCTCCGGGACTACCCTTTACAATGAGCAGTTCTTC.

The gene calls are TRBV7-2 and TRBJ1-3, with D possibly TRBD1 on 5 matching bases. V gave up 1 base and J gave up 4 bases, with 11 bases separating them. CDR1 and CDR2 (germline): SGHTA, FQGNSA. CDR3 length: 15 residues. As DNA, the CDR3 is TGTGCCAGCAGCTTAGACGCAGGGAGGGGAAACACCATATATTTT. Translating gives CASSLDAGRGNTIYF.

This clonotype was seen more than once but under ten times. The rearrangement joins TRBV28 to TRBJ1-3, with D unresolved. Germline V CDR1 and CDR2: MDHEN, SYDVKM. The germline V and J ends were trimmed by 4 bases and 0 bases, with 7 bases remaining between them. The CDR3 is 14 amino acids. This CDR3 reads CASSSPSSGNTIYF. The CDR3 nucleotides read TGTGCCAGCAGTTCCCCGAGCTCTGGAAACACCATATATTTT.

This clonotype was found a few times. V gene TRBV20-1 combines with J gene TRBJ2-1; D is uncertain. V lost 0 bases and J lost 8, with 5 bases in between. The length of the CDR3 is 11 residues. The germline CDR1 and CDR2 sequences are DFQATT and SNEGSKA (reference sequence). The CDR3 spells CSAREWDEQFF. CDR3 bases: TGCAGTGCTAGAGAGTGGGATGAGCAGTTCTTC.

The chain couples TRBV2 to TRBJ2-7, with D unresolved. The V and J ends lost 8 bases and 6 bases respectively, with 20 bases between them. The CDR3 has 14 residues. Germline V lookup: CDR1 SNHLY, CDR2 FYNNEI. CDR3 amino acids: CASERALGFGEQYF. CDR3 sequence (DNA): TGTGCCAGCGAGCGTGCTTTAGGGTTTGGCGAGCAGTACTTC.

In this sample, this clonotype turned up many times. This chain connects TRBV7-8 to TRBJ1-1; 8 bases map to TRBD1. Germline V gives CDR1 SGHVS, CDR2 FQNEAQ. This CDR3 has 14 residues. Germline trimming cut 5 bases from V and 1 base from J; bases unmatched to any gene: 3. CDR3 DNA sequence: TGTGCCAGCAGCCCGGGACAGGCGAACACTGAAGCTTTCTTT. It specifies CASSPGQANTEAFF.

The sample holds a few counts of this clonotype. The V and J genes are TRBV5-1 and TRBJ1-2; no firm D call. V gave up 2 bases and J gave up 2 bases, with 10 bases separating them. There are 14 residues in the CDR3. Germline V gene sequence: CDR1 SGHRS, CDR2 YFSETQ. Here the CDR3 reads CASSFYAANYGYTF. CDR3 DNA: TGCGCCAGCAGCTTTTATGCCGCGAACTATGGCTACACCTTC.

This clonotype turned up a few times. The V and J genes are TRBV6-6 and TRBJ1-6; D remains ambiguous. There are 14 residues in the CDR3. The germline V gene has CDR1 MNHNY and CDR2 SVGAGI (reference sequence). Trimming shortened V by 4 bases and J by 8 bases, and 12 bases separated the two germline ends. CDR3 coding DNA: TGTGCCAGCAGTTGGACTGAATTCGATTCACCCCTCCACTTT. Translated, it gives CASSWTEFDSPLHF.

This clonotype was observed a few times. The genes are TRBV7-2 and TRBJ2-1; D is ambiguous. The germline V gene has CDR1 SGHTA and CDR2 FQGNSA. The length of the CDR3 is 14 residues. V was cut by 1 base and J by 4 bases, with 8 bases left in between. The CDR3 reads CASSLGARYNEQFF. For the CDR3, the DNA is TGTGCCAGCAGCTTAGGCGCCAGATACAATGAGCAGTTCTTC.

The chain carries TRBV7-3 and TRBJ1-1; no firm D call. CDR1 is SGHTA and CDR2 is FQGTGA in the germline V gene. The V and J ends lost 6 bases and 2 bases respectively, with 13 bases between them. There are 14 residues in the CDR3. In nucleotides, the CDR3 is TGTGCCAGCAGGTTCGGACGGGGAAACACTGAAGCTTTCTTT. Protein product: CASRFGRGNTEAFF.

V is TRBV5-1 and J is TRBJ2-3; D is ambiguous. Deletions cut 5 bases from V and 2 bases from J, with 9 bases between. The CDR3 extends over 13 amino acids. Germline CDR1 and CDR2: SGHRS and YFSETQ. CDR3 sequence reads: CASRPEFTDTQYF. The DNA of the CDR3 is TGCGCCAGCAGGCCCGAATTCACAGATACGCAGTATTTT.

There are a few counts of this clonotype. The CDR3 DNA reads TGTGCCAGCAGCTCACAATCCTATGGCTACACCTTC. It yields the protein CASSSQSYGYTF. V gene TRBV6-2 or TRBV6-3 combines with J gene TRBJ1-2; D is uncertain. Germline-derived CDR1 and CDR2 are MNHEY and SVGEGT. CDR3 length: 12 amino acids. Trimming pared 6 bases from V and 4 bases from J, leaving 9 bases between.

V is TRBV12-3 or TRBV12-4 and J is TRBJ2-3; D might be TRBD1 (5 bases). The CDR3 spans 16 residues. V lost 4 bases to trimming and J lost 2 bases, with 16 bases between them. CDR3 sequence reads: CASSSDRSSPTDTQYF. Written as DNA, the CDR3 is TGTGCCAGCAGTTCCGACAGATCCAGTCCCACAGATACGCAGTATTTT.

The rearrangement joins TRBV6-6 to TRBJ2-1; perhaps D is TRBD1 or TRBD2 (5 bases each). The CDR3 has 13 residues. The ends were cut back, 7 bases at V and 6 bases at J, with 13 bases in the middle. Germline CDR1 MNHNY, CDR2 SVGAGI (reference sequence). This CDR3 reads CASTMGPLNEQFF. The CDR3 DNA sequence: TGTGCCAGCACCATGGGACCACTCAATGAGCAGTTCTTC.

This clonotype was counted a single time. The chain couples TRBV6-5 to TRBJ2-1, with unresolved D. V lost 0 bases and J 7 bases, leaving 10 bases between the germline ends. CDR1 and CDR2 from the germline V gene are MNHEY and SVGAGI. The CDR3 contains 14 residues. In DNA, the CDR3 is TGTGCCAGCAGTTACTCGAAAGGAATTAATGAGCAGTTCTTC. It codes for CASSYSKGINEQFF.

The chain is built from TRBV5-1 and TRBJ2-7; 7 bases map to TRBD2. Germline V gene lookup returns CDR1 SGHRS and CDR2 YFSETQ. V gave up 5 bases and J gave up 6 bases; unmatched junction bases: 11. The CDR3 runs 14 residues. The CDR3 sequence: CASRSSGSSGEQYF. The CDR3 nucleotides read TGCGCCAGCAGGAGTAGCGGGTCTTCGGGCGAGCAGTACTTC.